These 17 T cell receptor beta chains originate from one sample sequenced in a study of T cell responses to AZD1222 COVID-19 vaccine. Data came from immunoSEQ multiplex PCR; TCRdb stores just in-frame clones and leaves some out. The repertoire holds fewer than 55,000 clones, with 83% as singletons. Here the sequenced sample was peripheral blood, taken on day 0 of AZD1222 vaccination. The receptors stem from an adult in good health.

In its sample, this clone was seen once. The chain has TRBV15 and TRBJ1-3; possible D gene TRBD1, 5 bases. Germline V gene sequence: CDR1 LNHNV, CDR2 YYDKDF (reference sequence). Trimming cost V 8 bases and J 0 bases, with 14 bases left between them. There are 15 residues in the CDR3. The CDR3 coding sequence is TGTGCCACCGGAATGGACGGGACCTCTGGAAACACCATATATTTT. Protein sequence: CATGMDGTSGNTIYF.

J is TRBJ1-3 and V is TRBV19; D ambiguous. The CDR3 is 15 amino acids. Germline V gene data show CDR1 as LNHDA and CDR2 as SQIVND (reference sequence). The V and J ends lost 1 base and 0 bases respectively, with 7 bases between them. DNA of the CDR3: TGTGCCAGTAGTATAGGCCAAAGCTCTGGAAACACCATATATTTT. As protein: CASSIGQSSGNTIYF. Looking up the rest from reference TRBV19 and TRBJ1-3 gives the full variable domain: DGGITQSPKYLFRKEGQNVTLSCEQNLNHDAMYWYRQDPGQGLRLIYYSQIVNDFQKGDIAEGYSVSREKKESFPLTVTSAQKNPTAFYLCASSIGQSSGNTIYFGEGSWLTVV.

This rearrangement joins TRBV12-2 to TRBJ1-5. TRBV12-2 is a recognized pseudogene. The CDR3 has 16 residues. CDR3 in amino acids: CASHLRPRDSNQPQHF. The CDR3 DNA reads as TGTGCAAGTCACCTAAGGCCGAGGGATAGCAATCAGCCCCAGCATTTT.

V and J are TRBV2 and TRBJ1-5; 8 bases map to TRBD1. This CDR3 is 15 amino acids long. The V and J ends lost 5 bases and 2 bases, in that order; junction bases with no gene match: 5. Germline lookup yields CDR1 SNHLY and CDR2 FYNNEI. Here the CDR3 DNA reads TGTGCCAGCAGTCTACCACAGGGGGGCAATCAGCCCCAGCATTTT. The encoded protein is CASSLPQGGNQPQHF.

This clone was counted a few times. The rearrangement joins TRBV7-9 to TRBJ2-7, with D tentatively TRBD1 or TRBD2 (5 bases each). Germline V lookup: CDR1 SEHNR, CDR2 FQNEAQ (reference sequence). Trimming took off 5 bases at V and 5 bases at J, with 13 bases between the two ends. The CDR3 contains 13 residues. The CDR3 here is CASSPGTVHEQYF. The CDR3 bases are TGTGCCAGCAGCCCCGGGACCGTACACGAGCAGTACTTC.

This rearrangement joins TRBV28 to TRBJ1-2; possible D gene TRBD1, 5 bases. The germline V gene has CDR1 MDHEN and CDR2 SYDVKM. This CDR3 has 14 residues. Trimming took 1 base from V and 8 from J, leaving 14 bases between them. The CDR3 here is CASSLFGGGTGYTF. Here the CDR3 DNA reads TGTGCCAGCAGTTTATTCGGGGGGGGAACGGGCTACACCTTC.

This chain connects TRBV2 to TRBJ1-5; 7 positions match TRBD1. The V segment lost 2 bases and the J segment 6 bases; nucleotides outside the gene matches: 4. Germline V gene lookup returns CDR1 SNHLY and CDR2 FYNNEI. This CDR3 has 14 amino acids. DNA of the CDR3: TGTGCCAGCAGTGAAACAGGGGCGGCTCAGCCCCAGCATTTT. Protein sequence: CASSETGAAQPQHF.

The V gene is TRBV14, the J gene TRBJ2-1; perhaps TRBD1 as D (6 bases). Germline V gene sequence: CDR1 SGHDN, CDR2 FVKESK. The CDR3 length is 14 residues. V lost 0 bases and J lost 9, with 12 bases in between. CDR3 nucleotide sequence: TGTGCCAGCAGCCAAGAGGCAGGGGTTAGTGAGCAGTTCTTC. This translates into CASSQEAGVSEQFF.

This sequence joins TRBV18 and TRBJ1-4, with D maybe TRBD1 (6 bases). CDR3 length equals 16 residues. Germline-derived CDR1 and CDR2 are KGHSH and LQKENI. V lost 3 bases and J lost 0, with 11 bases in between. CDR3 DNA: TGTGCCAGCTCACCGGTAGGGGGAACAACTAATGAAAAACTGTTTTTT. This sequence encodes CASSPVGGTTNEKLFF.

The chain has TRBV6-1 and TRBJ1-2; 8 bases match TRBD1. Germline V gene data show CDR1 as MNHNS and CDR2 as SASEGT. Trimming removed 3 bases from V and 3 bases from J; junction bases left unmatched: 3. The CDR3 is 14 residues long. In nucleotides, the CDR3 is TGTGCCAGCAGTGACCCGGACAGGGACTATGGCTACACCTTC. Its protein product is CASSDPDRDYGYTF.

The CDR3 protein is CASSRRGLGYSYEQYF. The CDR3 region has the DNA TGTGCCAGCAGCCGAAGAGGGCTAGGATACTCCTACGAGCAGTACTTC. The chain couples TRBV28 to TRBJ2-7; tentatively, D is TRBD2 (5 bases). Germline V CDR1 and CDR2: MDHEN, SYDVKM. The CDR3 is 16 amino acids. The V end was cut by 6 bases, the J end by 0 bases, with 18 bases between.

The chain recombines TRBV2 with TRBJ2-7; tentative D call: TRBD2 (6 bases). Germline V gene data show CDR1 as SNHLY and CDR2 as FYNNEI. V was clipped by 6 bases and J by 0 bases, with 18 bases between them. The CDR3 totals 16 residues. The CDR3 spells CASSPLEGLSSYEQYF. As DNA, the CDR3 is TGTGCCAGCAGCCCCCTGGAGGGGTTAAGCTCCTACGAGCAGTACTTC.

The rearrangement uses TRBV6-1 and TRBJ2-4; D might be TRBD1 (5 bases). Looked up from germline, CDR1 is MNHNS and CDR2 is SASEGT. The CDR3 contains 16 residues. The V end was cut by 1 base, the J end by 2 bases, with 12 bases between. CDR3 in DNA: TGTGCCAGCAGTGAAGAAGGGGCGCCGACCAAAAACATTCAGTACTTC. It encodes CASSEEGAPTKNIQYF.

The CDR3 here is CAISESTQPQHF. The CDR3 nucleotides read TGTGCCATCAGTGAGTCGACGCAGCCCCAGCATTTT. The chain carries TRBV10-3 and TRBJ1-5; no definite D call. The germline V and J ends were trimmed by 0 bases and 7 bases, with 4 bases remaining between them. Germline assignment: CDR1 ENHRY and CDR2 SYGVKD. This CDR3 is 12 amino acids long.

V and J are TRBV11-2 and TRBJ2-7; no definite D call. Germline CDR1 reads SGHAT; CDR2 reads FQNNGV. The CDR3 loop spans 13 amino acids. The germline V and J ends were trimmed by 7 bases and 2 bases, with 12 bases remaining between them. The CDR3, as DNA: TGTGCCAGCACCCGCTTTAAGACCTACGAGCAGTACTTC. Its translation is CASTRFKTYEQYF.

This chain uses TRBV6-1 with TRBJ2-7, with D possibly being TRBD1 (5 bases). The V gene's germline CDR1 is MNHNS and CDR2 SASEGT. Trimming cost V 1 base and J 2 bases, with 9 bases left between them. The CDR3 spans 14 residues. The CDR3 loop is CASSEGQLAYEQYF. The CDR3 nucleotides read TGTGCCAGCAGTGAAGGACAGCTAGCCTACGAGCAGTACTTC.

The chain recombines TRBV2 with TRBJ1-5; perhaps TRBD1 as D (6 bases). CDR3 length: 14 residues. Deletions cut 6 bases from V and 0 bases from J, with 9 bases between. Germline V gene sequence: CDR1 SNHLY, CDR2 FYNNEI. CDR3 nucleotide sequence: TGTGCCAGCAGACCAGGGGATAGCAATCAGCCCCAGCATTTT. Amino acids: CASRPGDSNQPQHF.